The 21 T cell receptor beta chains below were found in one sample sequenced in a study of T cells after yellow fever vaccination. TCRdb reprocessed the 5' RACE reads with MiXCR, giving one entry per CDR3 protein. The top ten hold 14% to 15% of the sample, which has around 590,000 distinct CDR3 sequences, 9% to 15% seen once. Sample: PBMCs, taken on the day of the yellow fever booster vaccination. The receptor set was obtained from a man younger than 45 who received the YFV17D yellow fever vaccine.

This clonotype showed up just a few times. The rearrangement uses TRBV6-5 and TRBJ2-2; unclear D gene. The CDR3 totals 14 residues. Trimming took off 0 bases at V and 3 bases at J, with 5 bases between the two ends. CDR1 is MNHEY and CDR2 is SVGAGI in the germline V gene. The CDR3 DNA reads TGTGCCAGCAGTTACTCGTCTGACACCGGGGAGCTGTTTTTT. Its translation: CASSYSSDTGELFF.

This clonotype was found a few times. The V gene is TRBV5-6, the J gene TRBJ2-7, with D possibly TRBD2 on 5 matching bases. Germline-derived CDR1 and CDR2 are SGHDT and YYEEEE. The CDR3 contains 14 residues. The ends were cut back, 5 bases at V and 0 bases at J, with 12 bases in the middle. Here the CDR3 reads CASSRGLGSYEQYF. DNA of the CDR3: TGTGCCAGCAGTCGCGGACTGGGCTCCTACGAGCAGTACTTC.

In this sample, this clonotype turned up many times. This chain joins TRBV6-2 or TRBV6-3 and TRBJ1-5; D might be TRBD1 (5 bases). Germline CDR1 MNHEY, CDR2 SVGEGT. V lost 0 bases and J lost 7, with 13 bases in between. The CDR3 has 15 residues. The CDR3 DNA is TGTGCCAGCAGTTACTCGACACTAACAGGCCAGCCCCAGCATTTT. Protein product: CASSYSTLTGQPQHF.

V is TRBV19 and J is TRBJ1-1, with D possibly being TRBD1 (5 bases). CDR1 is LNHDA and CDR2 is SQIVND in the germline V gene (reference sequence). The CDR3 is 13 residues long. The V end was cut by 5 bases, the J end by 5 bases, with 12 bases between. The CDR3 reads CASSARQITEAFF. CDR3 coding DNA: TGTGCCAGTAGTGCACGACAGATTACTGAAGCTTTCTTT.

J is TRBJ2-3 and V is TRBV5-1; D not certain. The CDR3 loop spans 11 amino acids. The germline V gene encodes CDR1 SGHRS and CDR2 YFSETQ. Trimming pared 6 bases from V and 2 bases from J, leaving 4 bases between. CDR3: CASKNTDTQYF. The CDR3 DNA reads TGCGCCAGCAAGAACACAGATACGCAGTATTTT.

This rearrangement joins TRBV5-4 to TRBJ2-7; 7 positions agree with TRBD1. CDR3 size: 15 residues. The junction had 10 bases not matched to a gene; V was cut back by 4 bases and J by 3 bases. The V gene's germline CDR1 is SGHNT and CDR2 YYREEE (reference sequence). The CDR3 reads CASSTKTGADYEQYF. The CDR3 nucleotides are TGTGCCAGCAGCACGAAAACAGGGGCAGACTACGAGCAGTACTTC. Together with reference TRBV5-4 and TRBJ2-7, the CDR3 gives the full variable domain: ETGVTQSPTHLIKTRGQQVTLRCSSQSGHNTVSWYQQALGQGPQFIFQYYREEENGRGNFPPRFSGLQFPNYSSELNVNALELDDSALYLCASSTKTGADYEQYFGPGTRLTVT.

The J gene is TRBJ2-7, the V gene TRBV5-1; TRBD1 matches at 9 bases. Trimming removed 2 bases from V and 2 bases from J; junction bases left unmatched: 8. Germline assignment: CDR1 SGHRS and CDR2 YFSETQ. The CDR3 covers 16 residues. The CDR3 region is CASSFPGQGETYEQYF. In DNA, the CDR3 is TGCGCCAGCAGCTTCCCGGGACAGGGAGAAACCTACGAGCAGTACTTC.

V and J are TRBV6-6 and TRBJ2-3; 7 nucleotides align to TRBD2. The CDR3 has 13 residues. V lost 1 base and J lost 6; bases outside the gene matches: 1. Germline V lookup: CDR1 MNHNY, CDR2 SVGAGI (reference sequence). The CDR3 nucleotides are TGTGCCAGCAGTTACTTGGGGGGGGATACGCAGTATTTT. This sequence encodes CASSYLGGDTQYF.

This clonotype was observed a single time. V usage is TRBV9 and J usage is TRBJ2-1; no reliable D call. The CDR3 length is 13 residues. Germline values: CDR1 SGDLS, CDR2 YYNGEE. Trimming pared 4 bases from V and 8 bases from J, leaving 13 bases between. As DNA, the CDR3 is TGTGCCAGCAGCCCATCTGGAGACCATGAGCAGTTCTTC. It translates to CASSPSGDHEQFF.

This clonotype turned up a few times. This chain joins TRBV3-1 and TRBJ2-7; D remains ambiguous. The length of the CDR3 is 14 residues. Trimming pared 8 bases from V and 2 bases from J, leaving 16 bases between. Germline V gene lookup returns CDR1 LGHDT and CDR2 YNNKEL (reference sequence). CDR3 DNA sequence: TGTGCCAGCGCAGTAGGTCGAGGCCCCTACGAGCAGTACTTC. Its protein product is CASAVGRGPYEQYF.

Here the CDR3 reads CASFDTPSGRNTQYF. The DNA of the CDR3 is TGTGCCAGCTTCGATACCCCTAGCGGGAGAAATACGCAGTATTTT. This chain connects TRBV6-1 to TRBJ2-3; 10 nucleotides match TRBD2. The junction had 12 bases not matched to a gene; V was cut back by 8 bases and J by 7 bases. Germline values: CDR1 MNHNS, CDR2 SASEGT. The CDR3 is made up of 15 amino acids.

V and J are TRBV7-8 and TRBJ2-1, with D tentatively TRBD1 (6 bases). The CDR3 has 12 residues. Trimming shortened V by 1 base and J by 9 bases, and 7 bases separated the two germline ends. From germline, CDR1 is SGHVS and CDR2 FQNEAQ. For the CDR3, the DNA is TGTGCCAGCAGCTTAGTCAGGGGTGAGCAGTTCTTC. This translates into CASSLVRGEQFF.

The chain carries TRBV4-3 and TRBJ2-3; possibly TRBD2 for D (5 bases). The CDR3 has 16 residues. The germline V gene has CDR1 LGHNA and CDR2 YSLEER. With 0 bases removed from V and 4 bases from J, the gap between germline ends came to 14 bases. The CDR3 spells CASSQDPTGMADTQYF. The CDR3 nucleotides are TGCGCCAGCAGCCAAGATCCAACGGGAATGGCAGATACGCAGTATTTT.

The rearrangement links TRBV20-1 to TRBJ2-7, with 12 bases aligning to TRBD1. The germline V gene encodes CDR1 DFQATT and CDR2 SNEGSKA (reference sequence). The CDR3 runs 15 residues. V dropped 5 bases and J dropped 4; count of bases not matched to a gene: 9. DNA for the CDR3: TGCAGTGCTGACCCTGGGACAGGGGGCGCGTACGAGCAGTACTTC. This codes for CSADPGTGGAYEQYF.

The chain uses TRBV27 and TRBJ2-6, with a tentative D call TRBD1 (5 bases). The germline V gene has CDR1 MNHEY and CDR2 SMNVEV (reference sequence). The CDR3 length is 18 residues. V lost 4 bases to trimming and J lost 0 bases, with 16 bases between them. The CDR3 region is CASSYPRTGPSGANVLTF. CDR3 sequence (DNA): TGTGCCAGCAGTTACCCACGCACAGGTCCCTCTGGGGCCAACGTCCTGACTTTC.

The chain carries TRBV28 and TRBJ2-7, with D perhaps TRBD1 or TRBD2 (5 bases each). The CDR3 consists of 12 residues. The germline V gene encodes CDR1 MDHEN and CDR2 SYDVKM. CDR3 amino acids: CVVSGPRLGQYF. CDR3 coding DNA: TGTGTCGTGTCGGGGCCCCGACTCGGGCAGTACTTC.

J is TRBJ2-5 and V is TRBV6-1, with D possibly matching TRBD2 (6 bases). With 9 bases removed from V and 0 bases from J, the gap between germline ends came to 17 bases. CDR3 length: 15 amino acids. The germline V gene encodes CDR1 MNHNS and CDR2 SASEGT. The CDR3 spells CASTEGRGHQETQYF. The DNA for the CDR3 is TGTGCCAGTACCGAAGGGCGGGGTCACCAAGAGACCCAGTACTTC.

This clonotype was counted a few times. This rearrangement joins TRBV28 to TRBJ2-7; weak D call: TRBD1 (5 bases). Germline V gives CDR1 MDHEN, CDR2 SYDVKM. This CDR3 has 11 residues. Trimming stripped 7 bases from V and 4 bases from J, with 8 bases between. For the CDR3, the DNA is TGTGCCAGCACGACAGAGTACGAGCAGTACTTC. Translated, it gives CASTTEYEQYF.

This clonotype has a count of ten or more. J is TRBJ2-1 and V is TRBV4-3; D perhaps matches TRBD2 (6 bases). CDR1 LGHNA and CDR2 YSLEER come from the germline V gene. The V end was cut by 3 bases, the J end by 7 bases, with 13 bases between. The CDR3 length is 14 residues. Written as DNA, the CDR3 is TGCGCCAGCAGCCAGAGCGGGTTCATTAATGAGCAGTTCTTC. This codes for CASSQSGFINEQFF.

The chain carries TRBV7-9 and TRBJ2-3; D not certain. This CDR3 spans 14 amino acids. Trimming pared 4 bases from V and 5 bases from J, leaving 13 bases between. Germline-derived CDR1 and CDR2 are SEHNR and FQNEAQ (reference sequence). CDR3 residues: CASSSTPLQDTQYF. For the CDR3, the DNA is TGTGCCAGCAGCTCTACCCCACTACAAGATACGCAGTATTTT.

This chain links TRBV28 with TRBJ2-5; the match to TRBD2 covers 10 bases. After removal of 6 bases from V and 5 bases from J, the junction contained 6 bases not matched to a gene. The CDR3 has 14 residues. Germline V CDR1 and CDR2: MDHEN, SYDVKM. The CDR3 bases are TGTGCCAGCAGGCCCAGCGGGAGGGGGGAGACCCAGTACTTC. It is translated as CASRPSGRGETQYF. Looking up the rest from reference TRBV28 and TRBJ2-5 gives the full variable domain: DVKVTQSSRYLVKRTGEKVFLECVQDMDHENMFWYRQDPGLGLRLIYFSYDVKMKEKGDIPEGYSVSREKKERFSLILESASTNQTSMYLCASRPSGRGETQYFGPGTRLLVL.